This TCR beta chain originates from a study of vaccination and CD4 T cells after COVID-19. Turning to the study itself: At a median approximately 71 days (range 14 to 241) after dose two, post-vaccine samples were obtained. Overlapping spike peptides from SARS-CoV-2, HCoV-NL63, HCoV-OC43 and HCoV-229E served to stimulate the cells.

V lost 0 bases and J lost 7, with 13 bases in between. The CDR3 loop spans 14 amino acids. The germline V gene encodes CDR1 SGHRS and CDR2 YFSETQ. Remarks on this clonotype: Its antigen is still unknown.

Researchers used the Oncomine TCR Beta short-read assay to sequence DNA from cultured CD4+ T cells. Researchers extracted genomic DNA from CD4+ T cells that had been cultured. Via MiXCR, TCRdb re-called the PCR reads, giving one row per CDR3 protein. Here the sample spans fewer than 8,000 distinct CDR3 sequences, approximately 55% being singletons. Treatment indicated: roughly 11-day PBMC culture with coronavirus spike peptide pools or control peptides (ViraFEST assay). Under the ViraFEST approach, antigen-specific T cells were expanded with peptide pools and TCRs subsequently sequenced. The receptor's source is a human donor who had recovered from COVID-19. V gene TRBV5-1 combines with J gene TRBJ1-2; perhaps TRBD1 as D (5 bases). The source material was CD4+ T cells from blood, cultured in vitro. DNA for the CDR3: TGCGCCAGCAGCTTGGCCGGGGGAGTGGGTGGCTACACCTTC. As protein: CASSLAGGVGGYTF.